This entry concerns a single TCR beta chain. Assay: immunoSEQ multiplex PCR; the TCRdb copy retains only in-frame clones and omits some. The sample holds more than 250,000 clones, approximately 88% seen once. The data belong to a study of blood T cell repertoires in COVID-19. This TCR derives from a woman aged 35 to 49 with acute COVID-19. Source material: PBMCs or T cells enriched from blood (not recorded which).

CDR3 bases: TGTGCCAGCAGCCAAGCGTGGACTAGCGGGATGGGGGAGCTGTTTTTT. Amino acid sequence: CASSQAWTSGMGELFF. V and J are TRBV3-1 (or the pseudogene TRBV3-2) and TRBJ2-2, with TRBD2 matching over 12 bases. The CDR3 totals 16 residues. The J segment lost 8 bases and the V segment lost 1 base, leaving 5 bases of the junction unmatched. The germline CDR1 and CDR2 sequences are LGHDT and YNNKEL (reference sequence).